These T cell receptor beta chains were read from a single sample in a study of OX40 agonist ivuxolimab in advanced cancers. The assay was immunoSEQ multiplex PCR, and TCRdb's table has in-frame clones only and misses some. This sample yields about 91,000 clones, of which roughly 85% are seen a single time; roughly 0.22% belongs to the top ten. Sequenced material: CD4+ or CD8+ T cells sorted from blood, taken in a trial of the OX40 agonist ivuxolimab. The receptors stem from an adult with an advanced solid tumor such as melanoma, head and neck, liver or kidney cancer. CDR3s include the opening cysteine and the closing phenylalanine or tryptophan. The D gene is left open where the match is weak. Where a row states a size, it is once, few, many or the class of an expanded clone; other rows omit it.

D	size	J	V	CDR3	DNA
.	.	TRBJ1-5	TRBV18	CASSAAGRNQPQHF	TGTGCCAGCTCCGCCGCGGGGAGGAATCAGCCCCAGCATTTT
TRBD2	.	TRBJ2-1	TRBV5-4	CASTLAGGYNEQFF	TGTGCCAGCACACTAGCGGGGGGATACAATGAGCAGTTCTTC
.	.	TRBJ1-3	TRBV9	CASSGGTATGNTIYF	TGTGCCAGCAGCGGCGGAACAGCAACTGGAAACACCATATATTTT
TRBD2	.	TRBJ2-3	TRBV7-8	CASSTGLASTDTQYF	TGTGCCAGCAGCACTGGACTAGCAAGCACAGATACGCAGTATTTT
.	.	TRBJ1-6	TRBV27	CASSYGGNGSPLHF	TGTGCCAGCAGTTATGGAGGGAATGGATCACCCCTCCACTTT
.	.	TRBJ2-3	TRBV9	CASSVGTDTDTQYF	TGTGCCAGCAGCGTAGGTACGGACACAGATACGCAGTATTTT
.	.	TRBJ1-1	TRBV30	CAWSMRDTEAFF	TGTGCCTGGAGTATGCGGGACACTGAAGCTTTCTTT
TRBD1	.	TRBJ1-3	TRBV28	CASSPGTGSGNTIYF	TGTGCCAGCAGTCCCGGGACAGGATCTGGAAACACCATATATTTT
TRBD2	.	TRBJ2-1	TRBV9	CASSVEGLAMYNEQFF	TGTGCCAGCAGCGTAGAGGGACTAGCGATGTACAATGAGCAGTTCTTC
.	.	TRBJ2-3	TRBV10-3	CAISEQGTHKVTDTQYF	TGTGCCATCAGTGAGCAGGGGACCCACAAGGTTACAGATACGCAGTATTTT
.	.	TRBJ2-7	TRBV10-3	CAISGTEGGPKYEQYF	TGTGCCATCAGCGGAACCGAGGGGGGACCGAAGTACGAGCAGTACTTC
TRBD1	.	TRBJ1-4	TRBV6-6	CASSSAGQGWEKLFF	TGTGCCAGCAGTTCCGCTGGACAGGGGTGGGAAAAACTGTTTTTT
.	once	TRBJ1-2	TRBV14	CASSQGTAGYGYTF	TGTGCCAGCAGCCAAGGGACGGCTGGCTATGGCTACACCTTC
.	.	TRBJ2-7	TRBV5-1	CASSLALLQVEQYF	TGCGCCAGCAGCTTGGCGTTACTTCAGGTCGAGCAGTACTTC
TRBD1	.	TRBJ2-6	TRBV4-3	CASSHEGAGANVLTF	TGCGCCAGCAGCCACGAGGGGGCGGGGGCCAACGTCCTGACTTTC
TRBD1	once	TRBJ2-3	TRBV5-1	CASSSRGTGIGDTQYF	TGCGCCAGCAGCTCGCGAGGGACAGGGATTGGGGATACGCAGTATTTT
.	.	TRBJ1-1	TRBV5-4	CASSLYPTGQNTEAFF	TGTGCCAGCAGCTTGTATCCTACAGGGCAGAACACTGAAGCTTTCTTT
.	.	TRBJ2-5	TRBV7-9	CASSLLRPRGETQYF	TGTGCCAGCAGCTTACTTCGGCCGCGAGGGGAGACCCAGTACTTC
.	.	TRBJ2-3	TRBV5-4	CASSLKEATDTQYF	TGTGCCAGCAGCTTGAAGGAGGCCACAGATACGCAGTATTTT
.	.	TRBJ2-2	TRBV11-3	CASSLNWGGELFF	TGTGCCAGCAGCTTAAACTGGGGCGGGGAGCTGTTTTTT
TRBD2	.	TRBJ2-2	TRBV28	CASSSPSSGRVTGELFF	TGTGCCAGCAGTTCTCCTAGTAGCGGGAGGGTAACCGGGGAGCTGTTTTTT
.	.	TRBJ2-5	TRBV10-3	CAISEFNRQDIQGETQYF	TGTGCCATCAGTGAGTTTAATCGACAGGACATTCAGGGAGAGACCCAGTACTTC
.	.	TRBJ1-6	TRBV5-1	CASSLGGDSYSPLHF	TGCGCCAGCAGCTTGGGGGGGGACTCATATTCACCCCTCCACTTT
.	.	TRBJ2-3	TRBV5-1	CASSSPGADPHTDTQYF	TGCGCCAGCAGCTCCCCTGGGGCGGACCCCCACACAGATACGCAGTATTTT
TRBD1	once	TRBJ1-2	TRBV2	CASSPGQFDYGYTF	TGTGCCAGCAGCCCGGGACAGTTCGACTATGGCTACACCTTC
TRBD2	.	TRBJ2-3	TRBV19	CASSKDRGGDTQYF	TGTGCCAGTAGTAAGGACCGGGGGGGAGATACGCAGTATTTT
TRBD1	.	TRBJ1-1	TRBV5-1	CASSYVVIGTGGNTEAFF	TGCGCCAGCAGCTACGTTGTAATCGGGACAGGGGGAAACACTGAAGCTTTCTTT
.	.	TRBJ1-1	TRBV5-1	CASSLAEGVSNTEAFF	TGCGCCAGCAGCTTGGCGGAAGGGGTCTCGAACACTGAAGCTTTCTTT
.	.	TRBJ2-5	TRBV5-1	CASSLTATGPQETQYF	TGCGCCAGCAGCTTGACCGCCACAGGGCCGCAAGAGACCCAGTACTTC
.	.	TRBJ1-1	TRBV18	CASSRLNDISNTEAFF	TGTGCCAGCTCACGCCTAAATGACATCTCAAACACTGAAGCTTTCTTT
.	.	TRBJ2-3	TRBV9	CASGTGPSSTDTQYF	TGTGCCAGCGGCACAGGGCCCTCGAGCACAGATACGCAGTATTTT
.	.	TRBJ2-7	TRBV4-1	CASSQESSEYDEQYF	TGCGCCAGCAGCCAAGAGTCCAGCGAGTACGACGAGCAGTACTTC
.	.	TRBJ2-3	TRBV11-1	CASSRLGAGVTDTQYF	TGTGCCAGCAGCCGGTTGGGGGCGGGGGTCACAGATACGCAGTATTTT
.	.	TRBJ1-1	TRBV6-5	CASVTRPGSTEAFF	TGTGCCAGCGTTACACGCCCGGGGAGCACTGAAGCTTTCTTT
.	.	TRBJ1-3	TRBV6-5	CASSPQSSGNTIYF	TGTGCCAGCAGTCCCCAATCGTCTGGAAACACCATATATTTT
.	few	TRBJ1-1	TRBV19	CASSIQGPAEAFF	TGTGCCAGTAGTATACAGGGTCCCGCTGAAGCTTTCTTT
TRBD1	.	TRBJ1-6	TRBV4-1	CASSHILRGRNSPLHF	TGCGCCAGCAGCCATATATTAAGGGGGCGGAATTCACCCCTCCACTTT
.	.	TRBJ1-1	TRBV5-1	CASSSEPNTEAFF	TGCGCCAGCAGCTCGGAACCGAACACTGAAGCTTTCTTT
.	.	TRBJ2-1	TRBV10-2	CASRSMGLLAGNNEQFF	TGCGCCAGCAGAAGTATGGGCCTTTTGGCAGGGAACAATGAGCAGTTCTTC
TRBD2	once	TRBJ2-2	TRBV10-3	CAISVAGAGTGELFF	TGTGCCATCAGCGTAGCGGGAGCGGGAACCGGGGAGCTGTTTTTT
.	.	TRBJ1-2	TRBV6-1	CASSERLNYGYTF	TGTGCCAGCAGTGAACGGCTGAACTATGGCTACACCTTC
.	.	TRBJ2-5	TRBV5-1	CASSLQSRGAWETQYF	TGCGCCAGCAGCTTGCAATCCCGTGGGGCTTGGGAGACCCAGTACTTC
.	.	TRBJ2-3	TRBV5-5	CASSLGGRDSDTQYF	TGTGCCAGCAGCTTGGGAGGCCGGGACTCTGATACGCAGTATTTT
.	.	TRBJ2-2	TRBV11-3	CASSRSAGNTGELFF	TGTGCCAGCAGCAGATCCGCTGGGAATACCGGGGAGCTGTTTTTT
TRBD2	.	TRBJ2-1	TRBV4-2	CASSPSSGADNEQFF	TGTGCCAGCAGCCCTAGTAGCGGGGCTGACAATGAGCAGTTCTTC
TRBD2	.	TRBJ2-1	TRBV7-7	CASSLGTSGRDEQFF	TGTGCTAGCAGCTTGGGGACTAGCGGGAGAGATGAGCAGTTCTTC
TRBD2	.	TRBJ2-5	TRBV7-2	CASSLASGGAGQETQYF	TGTGCCAGCAGCTTAGCTAGCGGGGGGGCCGGCCAAGAGACCCAGTACTTC
TRBD1	.	TRBJ1-5	TRBV6-6	CASSYHDRENQPQHF	TGTGCCAGCAGTTACCATGACAGGGAGAATCAGCCCCAGCATTTT
.	.	TRBJ2-5	TRBV7-2	CASSFSSGTQETQYF	TGTGCCAGCAGCTTTTCCAGCGGAACTCAAGAGACCCAGTACTTC
.	.	TRBJ2-7	TRBV4-2	CASSQGDSPLYEQYF	TGTGCCAGCAGCCAAGGGGACTCACCACTATACGAGCAGTACTTC
.	.	TRBJ2-2	TRBV7-3	CASGASPTGELFF	TGTGCCAGCGGGGCTAGTCCCACCGGGGAGCTGTTTTTT
TRBD1	.	TRBJ1-4	TRBV4-3	CASSRRGTGATNEKLFF	TGCGCCAGCAGCCGGCGTGGGACAGGTGCAACTAATGAAAAACTGTTTTTT
.	.	TRBJ1-6	TRBV5-4	CASSEGRRDSPLHF	TGTGCCAGCAGCGAGGGTAGACGAGATTCACCCCTCCACTTT
.	few	TRBJ1-1	TRBV29-1	CSVDPVTNTEAFF	TGCAGCGTTGATCCAGTCACAAACACTGAAGCTTTCTTT
TRBD1	.	TRBJ2-6	TRBV5-6	CASSRTGGSGANVLTF	TGTGCCAGCAGCCGGACAGGGGGTTCTGGGGCCAACGTCCTGACTTTC
.	.	TRBJ2-7	TRBV2	CASSEGWQASLSYEQYF	TGTGCCAGCAGTGAAGGGTGGCAGGCCTCACTGTCCTACGAGCAGTACTTC
TRBD2	.	TRBJ2-2	TRBV9	CASSVPSGGTNTGELFF	TGTGCCAGCAGCGTACCTAGCGGGGGAACGAACACCGGGGAGCTGTTTTTT
.	once	TRBJ2-3	TRBV5-4	CASRTFLGGTDTQYF	TGTGCCAGCAGGACATTTTTGGGGGGAACAGATACGCAGTATTTT
.	.	TRBJ2-5	TRBV5-6	CASSLSGGLETQYF	TGTGCCAGCAGCTTGTCTGGGGGGCTGGAGACCCAGTACTTC